The source of this TCR beta chain is a study of post-analysis software for immune sequencing data. Across the whole study: Relapsing-remitting, secondary progressive and progressive-relapsing courses of multiple sclerosis were included.

This clonotype was recorded a few times. Its target is not known. The germline V gene has CDR1 SGHKS and CDR2 YYEKEE (reference sequence). V lost 4 bases and J lost 5, with 15 bases in between. The CDR3 is 14 amino acids. The library was made from cDNA and included unique molecular identifiers. Out of about 0.95 to 10 million T cells, some 500,000 cDNA molecules were generated. TCRdb itself ran the PCR reads through MiXCR, one entry per CDR3 protein. The top ten clones hold around 6.1% of a sample with about 540,000 distinct CDR3 sequences, around a third of them seen once. Study-wide results and limits: Elevated frequency relative to controls characterized about 5 TRBV segments in patients, TRBV5-6, TRBV5-1 and TRBV20-1 among them. The normalized Chao1 diversity of multiple sclerosis patients was significantly lower than that of controls.

The V call is TRBV5-5, the J call TRBJ1-2; possible D gene TRBD1, 5 bases. Sequencing was carried out using blood. The receptor's source is a girl between 2 and 17 years old with multiple sclerosis. The DNA of the CDR3 is TGTGCCAGCAGCGCCCGAGGGGCGCTATATGGCTACACCTTC. Its protein is CASSARGALYGYTF.